This TCR beta chain was found in a study of cytotoxic CD8 clonotypes in ibrutinib-treated CLL. The wider study: For this cohort, patients were about a dozen relapsed/refractory and 15 treatment-naive, while under 18 were IGHV unmutated. Notes on the study in general: Contraction or stability on treatment characterized the public clonotypes, which were uncommon.

Here immunoSEQ multiplex PCR was the method, and the copy in TCRdb shows in-frame clones only, minus some. Of about 57,000 clones listed, roughly three fifths are singletons. The CDR3 contains 17 residues. Per the germline V gene, CDR1 is SNHLY and CDR2 is FYNNEI. With V trimmed by 7 bases and J by 0 bases, 15 bases remained unmatched. Concerning this clone itself: Its matching antigen is unknown.

The chain employs TRBV2 and TRBJ2-7; the match to TRBD1 covers 7 bases. This TCR was recovered from a human donor with chronic lymphocytic leukemia. This specimen consisted of PBMCs, obtained after 24 months of ibrutinib treatment. CDR3 sequence (DNA): TGTGCCAGCACCCCTGGACCGCAGGGGGTCCTCTCCTACGAGCAGTACTTC. Amino acid sequence: CASTPGPQGVLSYEQYF.